This TCR beta chain was sequenced during a study of CD8+ T cells in alopecia areata. Treatment indicated: oral pan-JAK inhibitor, 5-10 mg twice daily. Extracted from the samples, RNA was reverse transcribed into cDNA to serve as the sequencing template. Method: immunoSEQ multiplex PCR; TCRdb's copy keeps in-frame clones and lacks some. The repertoire has 90,000 to 150,000 clones, 53% of them found once; the top ten carry roughly 0.5%. The sequence came from a human donor with alopecia areata. Source: CD4+ T cells sorted from blood, taken at week 4, from a patient treated with tofacitinib.

CDR3 sequence (DNA): TGTGCCTGGAGTATGGGACAGGGCGGGCAGCCCCAGCATTTT. As protein: CAWSMGQGGQPQHF. The rearrangement uses TRBV30 and TRBJ1-5; the match to TRBD1 covers 9 bases. Unmatched junction bases numbered 6, after V lost 2 bases and J lost 7 bases. The CDR3 has 14 amino acids. The germline gives CDR1 GTSNPN, CDR2 SVGIG (reference sequence).